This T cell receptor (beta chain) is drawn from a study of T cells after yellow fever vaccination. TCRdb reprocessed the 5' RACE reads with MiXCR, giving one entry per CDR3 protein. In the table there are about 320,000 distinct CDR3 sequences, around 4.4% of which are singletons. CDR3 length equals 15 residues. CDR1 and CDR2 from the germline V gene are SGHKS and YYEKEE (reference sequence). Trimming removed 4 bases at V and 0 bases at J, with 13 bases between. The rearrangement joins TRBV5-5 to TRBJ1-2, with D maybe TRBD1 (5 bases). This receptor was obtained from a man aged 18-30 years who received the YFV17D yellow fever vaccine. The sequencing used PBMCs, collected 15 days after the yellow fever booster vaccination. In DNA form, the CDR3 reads TGTGCCAGCAGCCCCGGGGCGTTAACTAACTATGGCTACACCTTC. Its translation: CASSPGALTNYGYTF.